Below are 5 T cell receptor beta chains sequenced from a single sample in a study of OX40 agonist ivuxolimab in advanced cancers. Using immunoSEQ multiplex PCR, the repertoire was profiled, and TCRdb retains in-frame clones only, with some absent. The table shows approximately 80,000 clones, with 94% occurring only once. The sequences come from CD4+ or CD8+ T cells sorted from blood, collected in a trial of the OX40 agonist ivuxolimab. All receptors come from an adult with an advanced solid tumor such as melanoma, head and neck, liver or kidney cancer.

The chain has TRBV7-9 and TRBJ2-1; 8 bases fit TRBD1. The V gene end was trimmed by 4 bases and the J gene end by 6 bases; junction bases not matched to a gene: 8. The CDR3 consists of 15 residues. Germline CDR1 and CDR2: SEHNR and FQNEAQ (reference sequence). The CDR3 sequence is CASSSSLTGANEQFF. The CDR3 nucleotides are TGTGCCAGCAGCTCATCTTTGACAGGGGCCAATGAGCAGTTCTTC.

There are a few counts of this clone. The chain employs TRBV28 and TRBJ1-5; D remains unclear. Germline CDR1 MDHEN, CDR2 SYDVKM. This CDR3 comprises 14 residues. V was shortened by 7 bases and J by 0 bases, with 10 bases between the two germline ends. For the CDR3, the DNA is TGTGCCAGCACTTCGGAATATAGCAATCAGCCCCAGCATTTT. This gives the protein CASTSEYSNQPQHF.

This clone was detected many times. V usage is TRBV30 and J usage is TRBJ2-2; 10 bases agree with TRBD1. The V gene's germline CDR1 is GTSNPN and CDR2 SVGIG (reference sequence). The V gene end was trimmed by 1 base and the J gene end by 7 bases; junction bases not matched to a gene: 3. This CDR3 contains 14 residues. The CDR3 coding sequence is TGTGCCTGGAGTGGGACAGGGGGGTTCGGGGAGCTGTTTTTT. It encodes CAWSGTGGFGELFF.

This sequence joins TRBV28 and TRBJ2-2; D might be TRBD1 (5 bases). This CDR3 contains 16 residues. Trimming took 3 bases from V and 1 from J, leaving 12 bases between them. Per the germline V gene, CDR1 is MDHEN and CDR2 is SYDVKM. This CDR3 reads CASSLRQSRNTGELFF. In nucleotides, the CDR3 is TGTGCCAGCAGTTTGAGACAGAGCAGGAACACCGGGGAGCTGTTTTTT.

This chain connects TRBV7-8 to TRBJ2-1; D gene ambiguous. Looked up from germline, CDR1 is SGHVS and CDR2 is FQNEAQ. V lost 5 bases to trimming and J lost 3 bases, with 8 bases between them. This CDR3 contains 13 residues. The CDR3 loop is CASSPPLYNEQFF. CDR3 sequence (DNA): TGTGCCAGCAGCCCCCCGCTCTACAATGAGCAGTTCTTC. The complete variable domain, with remaining parts taken from reference TRBV7-8 and TRBJ2-1, reads GAGVSQSPRYKVAKRGQDVALRCDPISGHVSLFWYQQALGQGPEFLTYFQNEAQLDKSGLPSDRFFAERPEGSVSTLKIQRTQQEDSAVYLCASSPPLYNEQFFGPGTRLTVL.